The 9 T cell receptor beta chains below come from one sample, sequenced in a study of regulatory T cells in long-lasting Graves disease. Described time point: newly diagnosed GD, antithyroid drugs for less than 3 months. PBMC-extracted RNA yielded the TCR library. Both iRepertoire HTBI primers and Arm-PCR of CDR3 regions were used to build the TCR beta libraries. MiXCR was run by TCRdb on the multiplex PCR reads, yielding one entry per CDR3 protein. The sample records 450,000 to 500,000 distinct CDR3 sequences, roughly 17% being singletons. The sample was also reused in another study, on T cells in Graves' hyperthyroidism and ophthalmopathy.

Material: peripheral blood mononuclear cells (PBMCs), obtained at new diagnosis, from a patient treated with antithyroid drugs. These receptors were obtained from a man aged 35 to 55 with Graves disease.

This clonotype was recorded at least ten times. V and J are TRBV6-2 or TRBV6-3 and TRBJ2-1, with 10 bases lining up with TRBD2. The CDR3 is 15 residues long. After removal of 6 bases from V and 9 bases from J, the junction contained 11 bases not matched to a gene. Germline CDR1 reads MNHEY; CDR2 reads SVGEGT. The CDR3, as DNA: TGTGCCAGCAGAGAAACTAGCGGGATCCTCGCTGAGCAGTTCTTC. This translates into CASRETSGILAEQFF.

In DNA form, the CDR3 reads TGCGCCAGCAGCCGGACAGGGGTACCACTCGAAGCTTTCTTT. Its protein is CASSRTGVPLEAFF. The gene calls are TRBV5-1 and TRBJ1-1; TRBD1 matches 9 bases. Unmatched junction bases numbered 9, after V lost 4 bases and J lost 8 bases. Germline CDR1 is SGHRS and CDR2 is YFSETQ. The CDR3 extends over 14 amino acids.

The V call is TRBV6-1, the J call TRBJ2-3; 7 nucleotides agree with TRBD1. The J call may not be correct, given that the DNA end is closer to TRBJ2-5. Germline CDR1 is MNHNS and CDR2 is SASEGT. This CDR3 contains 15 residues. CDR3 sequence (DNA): TGTGCCAGCAGAGAACAGGGGTTCCTGCTGGAGACCCAGTACTTC. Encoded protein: CASREQGFLLETQYF.

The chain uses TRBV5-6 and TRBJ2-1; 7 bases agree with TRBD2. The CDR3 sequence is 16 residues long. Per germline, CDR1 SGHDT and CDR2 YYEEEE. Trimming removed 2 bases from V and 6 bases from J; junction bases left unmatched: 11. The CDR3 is CASSLRRTSAPNEQFF. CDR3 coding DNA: TGTGCCAGCAGCTTAAGGCGAACTAGCGCACCCAATGAGCAGTTCTTC.

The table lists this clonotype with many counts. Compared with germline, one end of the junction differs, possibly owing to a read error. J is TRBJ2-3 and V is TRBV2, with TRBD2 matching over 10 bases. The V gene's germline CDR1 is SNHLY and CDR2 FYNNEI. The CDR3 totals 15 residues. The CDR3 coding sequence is TGTGCCAGCAGTGAGCTAGCGGGGGTGGGAGATACACAGTATTTT. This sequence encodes CASSELAGVGDTQYF. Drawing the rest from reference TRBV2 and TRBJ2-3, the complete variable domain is EPEVTQTPSHQVTQMGQEVILRCVPISNHLYFYWYRQILGQKVEFLVSFYNNEISEKSEIFDDQFSVERPDGSNFTLKIRSTKLEDSAMYFCASSELAGVGDTQYFGPGTRLTVL.

This chain's CDR3 is CASIGRTNQPQHF. CDR3 in DNA: TGTGCCAGCATCGGGCGGACCAATCAGCCCCAGCATTTT. The gene calls are TRBV6-1 and TRBJ1-5; D gene unclear. Germline V gene sequence: CDR1 MNHNS, CDR2 SASEGT. This CDR3 is 13 amino acids long. Trimming pared 7 bases from V and 3 bases from J, leaving 10 bases between.

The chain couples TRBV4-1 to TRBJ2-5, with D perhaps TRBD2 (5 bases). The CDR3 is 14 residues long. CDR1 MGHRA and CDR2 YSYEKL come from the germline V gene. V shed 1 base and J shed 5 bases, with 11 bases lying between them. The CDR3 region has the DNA TGCGCCAGCAGCCAAGGAGGAGGTTTGGAGACCCAGTACTTC. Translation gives CASSQGGGLETQYF.

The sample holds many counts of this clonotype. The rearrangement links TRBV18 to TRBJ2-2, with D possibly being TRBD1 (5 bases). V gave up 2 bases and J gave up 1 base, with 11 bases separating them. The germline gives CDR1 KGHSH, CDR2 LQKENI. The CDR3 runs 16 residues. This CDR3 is CASSPKHQGNTGELFF. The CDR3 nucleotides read TGTGCCAGCTCACCAAAGCACCAGGGGAACACCGGGGAGCTGTTTTTT.

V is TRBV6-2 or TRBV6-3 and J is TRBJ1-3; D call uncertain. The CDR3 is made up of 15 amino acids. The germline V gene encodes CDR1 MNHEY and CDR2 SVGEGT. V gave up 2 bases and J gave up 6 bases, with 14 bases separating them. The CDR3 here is CASSYGGHEVNTIYF. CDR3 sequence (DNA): TGTGCCAGCAGTTACGGAGGTCACGAAGTAAACACCATATATTTT.